This is a list of T cell receptor beta chains from one sample in a study of CD8+ T cells in alopecia areata. TCRdb's table, derived via immunoSEQ multiplex PCR, lists solely in-frame clones and lacks some. The table lists about 100,000 clones, 59% of them singletons. What was sequenced was CD8+ T cells sorted from blood. The receptors stem from a human donor in good health. The CDR3 runs from the conserved cysteine through the conserved F or W.

V: TRBV6-5
J: TRBJ2-3
CDR3: CASSYSTRSTDTQYF

V: TRBV2
J: TRBJ2-4
CDR3: CASSEAGPGAAKNIQYF

V: TRBV28
J: TRBJ2-3
CDR3: CASSTVDTQYF

V: TRBV27
J: TRBJ1-2
CDR3: CASSYVGSDYGYTF

V: TRBV6-5
J: TRBJ2-5
CDR3: CASSSRGPQETQYF

V: TRBV18
J: TRBJ1-5
CDR3: CASSVGQSSNQPQHF

V: TRBV19
J: TRBJ1-2
CDR3: CATLDSYGYTF

V: TRBV13
J: TRBJ2-3
CDR3: CASSHDSDTQYF

V: TRBV25-1
J: TRBJ2-2
CDR3: CASSVGVADTGELFF

V: TRBV13
J: TRBJ1-2
CDR3: CASSQMGNCYGYTF

V: TRBV4-3
J: TRBJ2-1
CDR3: CASSQWRGWINEQFF

V: TRBV2
J: TRBJ2-1
CDR3: CASSRDSQYNEQFF

V: TRBV6-5
J: TRBJ2-3
CDR3: CASSQGGGGTDTQYF

V: TRBV4-1
J: TRBJ2-3
CDR3: CASSWDGVQITDTQYF

V: TRBV5-1
J: TRBJ2-2
CDR3: CASREENANTGELFF

V: TRBV9
J: TRBJ1-2
CDR3: CASSVTGGSGYGYTF

V: TRBV2
J: TRBJ1-1
CDR3: CASSEGWLNTEAFF

V: TRBV7-8
J: TRBJ2-5
CDR3: CASTQRGQGALETQYF

V: TRBV19
J: TRBJ1-2
CDR3: CASKDHYGYTF

V: TRBV7-9
J: TRBJ1-2
CDR3: CASSLQGLDGYTF

V: TRBV19
J: TRBJ1-6
CDR3: CASMIGPEYNSPLHF

V: TRBV27
J: TRBJ1-4
CDR3: CASSLAPGPSTNEKLFF

V: TRBV29-1
J: TRBJ1-1
CDR3: CSGEGSMNTEAFF

V: TRBV7-9
J: TRBJ2-7
CDR3: CASSLAQGEQYF

V: TRBV28
J: TRBJ1-2
CDR3: CASSSPRSLGYGYTF

V: TRBV5-4
J: TRBJ2-7
CDR3: CASSLGRVDEQYF

V: TRBV7-9
J: TRBJ1-1
CDR3: CASSFPRATEAFF

V: TRBV5-4
J: TRBJ2-3
CDR3: CASSTSGTGGTDTQYF

V: TRBV7-6
J: TRBJ2-2
CDR3: CASSWTSGTGELFF

V: TRBV9
J: TRBJ2-2
CDR3: CASSPGNTGELFF

V: TRBV5-1
J: TRBJ2-5
CDR3: CASSLIRDRGQETQYF

V: TRBV7-9
J: TRBJ2-3
CDR3: CASSPDSYTDTQYF

V: TRBV19
J: TRBJ1-2
CDR3: CASSIQGLWYGYTF

V: TRBV13
J: TRBJ2-3
CDR3: CASSLYGQRGVDTQYF

V: TRBV4-1
J: TRBJ1-1
CDR3: CASSQDSGSTEAFF

V: TRBV9
J: TRBJ1-2
CDR3: CASTSQGEAANYGYTF

V: TRBV27
J: TRBJ1-4
CDR3: CASSLLGQGSEKLFF

V: TRBV2
J: TRBJ1-1
CDR3: CASSEVTANTEAFF

V: TRBV9
J: TRBJ1-2
CDR3: CASSPFRQSAYGYTF

V: TRBV13
J: TRBJ2-1
CDR3: CASSSVSSGGAEGYNEQFF

V: TRBV19
J: TRBJ2-1
CDR3: CASSIGQDSTYNEQFF

V: TRBV7-2
J: TRBJ1-2
CDR3: CASSLSPGSSSGYTF

V: TRBV4-1
J: TRBJ2-1
CDR3: CASSLDPSGGAENEQFF